This T cell receptor beta chain derives from a study of T cell repertoires in cytomegalovirus infection. Concerning this clonotype: Its specificity is unknown.

General study findings and limits: Dominant in the ex vivo response were TCR beta clonotypes restricted by HLA-C and specific for CMV.

CDR3 length: 14 residues. Germline V gene sequence: CDR1 DFQATT, CDR2 SNEGSKA (reference sequence). The germline V and J ends were trimmed by 1 base and 5 bases, with 12 bases remaining between them. TCRdb re-derived calls from the reads in MiXCR, one entry per CDR3 protein. The sample lists 680,000 or so distinct CDR3 sequences; around 31% were seen once. The chain couples TRBV20-1 to TRBJ1-5, with a tentative D call TRBD1 (5 bases). Specimen: cultured PBMCs, collected from culture after CMV antigen stimulation. This TCR was recovered from a human donor in good health (CMV status not recorded). Some clones in this sample may be carry-over from other donors' samples. The CDR3: CSARGKGVDQPQHF. As DNA, the CDR3 is TGCAGTGCTAGAGGAAAAGGGGTCGATCAGCCCCAGCATTTT.